This T cell receptor beta chain emerged from a study of shared T cell receptors in the human thymus. CDR3 length: 20 residues. J was trimmed by 3 bases and V by 7 bases; bases with no gene match: 18. Looked up from germline, CDR1 is MDHEN and CDR2 is SYDVKM. The protocol was immunoSEQ multiplex PCR, while the TCRdb copy is restricted to in-frame clones and leaves out a portion. This table holds over 650,000 clones, approximately 87% found once. This same sample was also taken into another study, of human thymus T cells. That work states: Serving as donors were healthy Finnish infants, each of whom was having open corrective surgery for congenital heart defects. Obtained as resections during corrective heart surgery, the thymus tissue was then studied.

This chain uses TRBV28 with TRBJ2-1; 13 bases align to TRBD2. The origin of this receptor is a boy less than two years old with a congenital heart defect. The material sequenced was thymocytes. The CDR3 bases are TGTGCCAGCACCGGACTAGCGGGAGAATGGCGGCCGGCGTACTACAATGAGCAGTTCTTC. Protein product: CASTGLAGEWRPAYYNEQFF.